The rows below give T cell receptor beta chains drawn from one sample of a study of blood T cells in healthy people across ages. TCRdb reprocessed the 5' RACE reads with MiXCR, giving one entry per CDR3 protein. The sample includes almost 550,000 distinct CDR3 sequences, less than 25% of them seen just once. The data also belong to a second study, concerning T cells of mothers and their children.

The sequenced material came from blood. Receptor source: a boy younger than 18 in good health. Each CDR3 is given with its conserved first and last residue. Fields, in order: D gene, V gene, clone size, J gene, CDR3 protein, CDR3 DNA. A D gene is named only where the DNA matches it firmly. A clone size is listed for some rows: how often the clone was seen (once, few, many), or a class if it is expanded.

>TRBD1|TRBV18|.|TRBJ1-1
CASSPYRGRTDTEAFF
TGTGCCAGCTCACCGTACAGGGGGAGGACGGACACTGAAGCTTTCTTT
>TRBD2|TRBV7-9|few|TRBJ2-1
CASSPQRLGGGYNEQFF
TGTGCCAGCAGCCCGCAGCGCTTGGGGGGGGGATACAATGAGCAGTTCTTC
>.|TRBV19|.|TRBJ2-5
CASSIPGRETQYF
TGTGCCAGTAGTATCCCAGGGAGAGAGACCCAGTACTTC
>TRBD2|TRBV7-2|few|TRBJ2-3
CASSLVGGRGADTQYF
TGTGCCAGCAGCTTAGTAGGCGGGAGAGGCGCAGATACGCAGTATTTT
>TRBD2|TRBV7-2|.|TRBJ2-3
CASSSARLAGGSTDTQYF
TGTGCCAGCAGCTCTGCCCGACTAGCGGGAGGGAGTACAGATACGCAGTATTTT
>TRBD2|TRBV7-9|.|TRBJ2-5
CASSTGLAGQIQETQYF
TGTGCCAGCAGCACGGGACTAGCGGGCCAAATTCAAGAGACCCAGTACTTC
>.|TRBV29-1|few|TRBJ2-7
CSVLGSSYEQYF
TGCAGCGTTCTGGGGAGCTCCTACGAGCAGTACTTC
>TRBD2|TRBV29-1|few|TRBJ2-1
CSVDEGLADNEQFF
TGCAGCGTTGACGAGGGACTAGCGGACAATGAGCAGTTCTTC
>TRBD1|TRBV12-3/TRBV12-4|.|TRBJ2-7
CASSFGGQGNYEQYF
TGTGCCAGCAGTTTTGGTGGACAGGGGAACTACGAGCAGTACTTC
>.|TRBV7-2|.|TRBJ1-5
CASSLEQGSNQPQHF
TGTGCCAGCAGCTTAGAACAGGGAAGCAATCAGCCCCAGCATTTT
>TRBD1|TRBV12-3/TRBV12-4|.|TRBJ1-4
CASSFKAGRGNEKLFF
TGTGCCAGCAGTTTTAAGGCTGGCAGGGGGAATGAAAAACTGTTTTTT
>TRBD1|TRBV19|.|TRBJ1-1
CASSDDRARAFF
TGTGCCAGTAGTGACGACAGGGCCAGAGCTTTCTTT
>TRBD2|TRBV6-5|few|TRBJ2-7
CASSQREYDEQYF
TGTGCCAGCAGTCAGCGGGAGTACGACGAGCAGTACTTC